Each of the 29 T cell receptor beta chains below was sequenced from the same sample in a study of blood T cell repertoires in COVID-19. Method: immunoSEQ multiplex PCR; TCRdb's copy keeps in-frame clones and lacks some. The sample carries around 300,000 clones, 88% recorded once. Sequences were obtained from PBMCs or T cells enriched from blood (not recorded which). These receptors came from a woman between 25 and 40 years old who had recovered from COVID-19.

V and J are TRBV11-2 and TRBJ1-6, with D tentatively TRBD1 (5 bases). The CDR3 length is 15 residues. The germline gives CDR1 SGHAT, CDR2 FQNNGV. V dropped 4 bases and J dropped 4 bases, with 11 bases sitting between them. The DNA for the CDR3 is TGTGCCAGCAGCTCCGAGACAGAGTATAATTCACCCCTCCACTTT. Protein product: CASSSETEYNSPLHF. Together with reference TRBV11-2 and TRBJ1-6, the CDR3 gives the full variable domain: EAGVAQSPRYKIIEKRQSVAFWCNPISGHATLYWYQQILGQGPKLLIQFQNNGVVDDSQLPKDRFSAERLKGVDSTLKIQPAKLEDSAVYLCASSSETEYNSPLHFGNGTRLTVT.

For the CDR3, the DNA is TGTGCCAGCAGTGAAGCGGGGACTTACATGTACGAGCAGTACTTC. This sequence encodes CASSEAGTYMYEQYF. The V and J genes are TRBV2 and TRBJ2-7, with D tentatively TRBD2 (6 bases). V lost 0 bases and J 4 bases, leaving 13 bases between the germline ends. The germline CDR1 and CDR2 sequences are SNHLY and FYNNEI. This CDR3 spans 15 amino acids.

This chain connects TRBV5-1 to TRBJ2-2; D is uncertain. The CDR3 has 14 residues. Germline V lookup: CDR1 SGHRS, CDR2 YFSETQ. Trimming shortened V by 0 bases and J by 0 bases, and 3 bases separated the two germline ends. This CDR3 is CASSLATNTGELFF. The CDR3 DNA is TGCGCCAGCAGCTTGGCTACGAACACCGGGGAGCTGTTTTTT. Filled out from reference TRBV5-1 and TRBJ2-2, the complete variable domain reads KAGVTQTPRYLIKTRGQQVTLSCSPISGHRSVSWYQQTPGQGLQFLFEYFSETQRNKGNFPGRFSGRQFSNSRSEMNVSTLELGDSALYLCASSLATNTGELFFGEGSRLTVL.

The genes are TRBV7-2 and TRBJ2-1; 10 bases are a match to TRBD1. Per germline, CDR1 SGHTA and CDR2 FQGNSA. The J segment lost 7 bases and the V segment lost 2 bases, leaving 5 bases of the junction unmatched. The CDR3 consists of 15 residues. CDR3 nucleotide sequence: TGTGCCAGCAGCTTACGACAGGGGGCGCAAAATGAGCAGTTCTTC. Its translation: CASSLRQGAQNEQFF.

The chain links TRBV2 to TRBJ2-2, with 11 nucleotides matching TRBD2. J gave up 6 bases and V 4 bases, and 7 bases lay outside the gene matches. The CDR3 length is 16 residues. Germline lookup yields CDR1 SNHLY and CDR2 FYNNEI. CDR3: CASSVSLAGGAGELFF. The CDR3 nucleotides are TGTGCCAGCAGTGTTAGTCTAGCGGGAGGTGCCGGGGAGCTGTTTTTT.

This clone was observed once. V usage is TRBV25-1 and J usage is TRBJ2-1; D is possibly TRBD2 (6 bases). This CDR3 comprises 16 residues. Per the germline V gene, CDR1 is MGHDK and CDR2 is SYGVNS. Trimming took off 2 bases at V and 3 bases at J, with 14 bases between the two ends. CDR3 bases: TGTGCCAGCAGTGAAGGGCTAGCGAGCGACTACAATGAGCAGTTCTTC. Translation gives CASSEGLASDYNEQFF.

The genes are TRBV2 and TRBJ1-1; 7 bases map to TRBD1. From germline, CDR1 is SNHLY and CDR2 FYNNEI. V lost 8 bases, J lost 6 bases, and 9 bases stayed unmatched. This CDR3 contains 13 residues. This CDR3 reads CASFNDRVAEAFF. CDR3 in DNA: TGTGCCAGCTTTAATGACAGGGTCGCTGAAGCTTTCTTT. The complete variable domain, with remaining parts taken from reference TRBV2 and TRBJ1-1, reads EPEVTQTPSHQVTQMGQEVILRCVPISNHLYFYWYRQILGQKVEFLVSFYNNEISEKSEIFDDQFSVERPDGSNFTLKIRSTKLEDSAMYFCASFNDRVAEAFFGQGTRLTVV.

The J gene is TRBJ2-2, the V gene TRBV10-3, with a possible D match to TRBD1 (7 bases). CDR3 length equals 19 residues. CDR1 ENHRY and CDR2 SYGVKD come from the germline V gene. V lost 7 bases and J lost 0, with 24 bases in between. The chain's CDR3 is CAIKSQARRGQTNTGELFF. The CDR3 DNA follows: TGTGCCATCAAGTCTCAAGCCAGGAGGGGACAGACGAACACCGGGGAGCTGTTTTTT.

There are a few counts of this clone. The V and J genes are TRBV24-1 and TRBJ2-1; a weak D match, TRBD2 (5 bases). The CDR3 is 13 amino acids. From germline, CDR1 is KGHDR and CDR2 SFDVKD. Trimming left V 8 bases short and J 1 base short, with 8 bases between. The CDR3: CATMGASYNEQFF. The CDR3 DNA sequence: TGTGCCACCATGGGAGCTTCCTACAATGAGCAGTTCTTC.

This clone showed up just once. The chain couples TRBV28 to TRBJ1-5; 9 nucleotides agree with TRBD1. Germline CDR1 and CDR2: MDHEN and SYDVKM. This CDR3 contains 16 residues. V was clipped by 1 base and J by 6 bases; unmatched bases: 7. The CDR3 DNA follows: TGTGCCAGCAGTTTATATCCCGGGACAGGGACTCAGCCCCAGCATTTT. This encodes CASSLYPGTGTQPQHF.

With regard to this clone: One end of the junction does not line up with germline, which may come from a read error. The chain joins TRBV11-2 to TRBJ2-3, with a possible D match to TRBD2 (7 bases). Germline V CDR1 and CDR2: SGHAT, FQNNGV. The CDR3 is 12 amino acids. The CDR3 loop reads CASSLRRGPYHF. Here the CDR3 DNA reads TGTGCCAGCAGCTTACGGCGGGGGCCGTATCATTTT. The entire variable domain, with the rest obtained from reference TRBV11-2 and TRBJ2-3, is as follows: EAGVAQSPRYKIIEKRQSVAFWCNPISGHATLYWYQQILGQGPKLLIQFQNNGVVDDSQLPKDRFSAERLKGVDSTLKIQPAKLEDSAVYLCASSLRRGPYHFGPGTRLTVL.

The chain has TRBV28 and TRBJ1-1; possibly TRBD1 for D (6 bases). The CDR3 sequence is 12 residues long. Germline V CDR1 and CDR2: MDHEN, SYDVKM. Trimming removed 7 bases at V and 12 bases at J, with 18 bases between. CDR3 region: CASIRGGRGTFF. The CDR3 coding sequence is TGTGCCAGCATTCGCGGGGGGAGGGGGACTTTCTTT.

This chain connects TRBV2 to TRBJ1-4, with a possible D match to TRBD1 (5 bases). Trimming removed 6 bases at V and 7 bases at J, with 15 bases between. The V gene's germline CDR1 is SNHLY and CDR2 FYNNEI. The length of the CDR3 is 14 residues. Here the CDR3 DNA reads TGTGCCAGCAGATCAGGGTACGGTGTTGAAAAACTGTTTTTT. As protein: CASRSGYGVEKLFF.

This CDR3 is CASSTQQGAGNTIYF. The CDR3 DNA sequence: TGTGCCAGTAGTACCCAACAGGGCGCTGGAAACACCATATATTTT. This chain uses TRBV19 with TRBJ1-3; D is perhaps TRBD1 (6 bases). Germline lookup yields CDR1 LNHDA and CDR2 SQIVND (reference sequence). Deletions cut 4 bases from V and 2 bases from J, with 12 bases between. The CDR3 has 15 amino acids.

The chain is built from TRBV27 and TRBJ2-6; D is unresolved. V was trimmed by 0 bases and J by 13 bases, leaving 10 bases between them. Germline CDR1 MNHEY, CDR2 SMNVEV (reference sequence). CDR3 length equals 13 residues. CDR3 sequence reads: CASSLSPGPVLTF. DNA for the CDR3: TGTGCCAGCAGTTTATCGCCCGGTCCTGTCCTGACTTTC.

The chain is built from TRBV6-5 and TRBJ1-1, with 7 bases aligning to TRBD1. Germline V gives CDR1 MNHEY, CDR2 SVGAGI. CDR3 length: 15 amino acids. After removal of 4 bases from V and 4 bases from J, the junction contained 9 bases not matched to a gene. The CDR3 nucleotides read TGTGCCAGCAGTTTTGGGCGACAGGGCAGCACTGAAGCTTTCTTT. Protein sequence: CASSFGRQGSTEAFF.

The chain has TRBV2 and TRBJ1-5; TRBD1 agrees at 11 bases. In germline, CDR1 is SNHLY, CDR2 FYNNEI. V shed 4 bases, J shed 4 bases, and the junction held 9 bases outside the gene matches. The CDR3 loop spans 17 amino acids. CDR3 sequence reads: CASSGDRGVGGNQPQHF. The CDR3 DNA reads TGTGCCAGCAGTGGGGACAGGGGGGTCGGGGGTAATCAGCCCCAGCATTTT. Full variable domain (remainder filled in from reference TRBV2 and TRBJ1-5): EPEVTQTPSHQVTQMGQEVILRCVPISNHLYFYWYRQILGQKVEFLVSFYNNEISEKSEIFDDQFSVERPDGSNFTLKIRSTKLEDSAMYFCASSGDRGVGGNQPQHFGDGTRLSIL.

V gene TRBV10-3 combines with J gene TRBJ2-3, with D perhaps TRBD2 (6 bases). V gave up 6 bases and J gave up 1 base, with 23 bases separating them. The CDR3 extends over 18 amino acids. Germline V gene lookup returns CDR1 ENHRY and CDR2 SYGVKD. The CDR3 loop reads CAISLYPPTSRRTDTQYF. The DNA of the CDR3 is TGTGCCATCAGCCTTTACCCCCCCACTAGCCGGCGCACAGATACGCAGTATTTT.

This rearrangement joins TRBV27 to TRBJ1-2; maybe TRBD1 (6 bases). The germline V gene has CDR1 MNHEY and CDR2 SMNVEV (reference sequence). Trimming left V 5 bases short and J 6 bases short, with 19 bases between. This CDR3 comprises 15 residues. CDR3 sequence reads: CASSLPGRGTDGYTF. The CDR3 nucleotides are TGTGCCAGCAGTCTCCCAGGGAGGGGGACGGATGGCTACACCTTC.

This chain joins TRBV7-8 and TRBJ2-2; weak D call: TRBD1 (5 bases). V was trimmed by 5 bases and J by 0 bases, leaving 13 bases between them. This CDR3 is built from 16 residues. The V gene's germline CDR1 is SGHVS and CDR2 FQNEAQ. DNA for the CDR3: TGTGCCAGCAGCCGGATGACAGTTTCGAACACCGGGGAGCTGTTTTTT. This sequence encodes CASSRMTVSNTGELFF.

The rearrangement links TRBV18 to TRBJ2-7, with TRBD1 matching 7 bases. V lost 6 bases and J lost 2; bases outside the gene matches: 7. The germline CDR1 and CDR2 sequences are KGHSH and LQKENI. This CDR3 spans 14 amino acids. CDR3 DNA sequence: TGTGCCAGCTCGTTCGGGACAGTAACCTACGAGCAGTACTTC. Its translation: CASSFGTVTYEQYF.

In its sample, this clone was seen once. The V call is TRBV7-2, the J call TRBJ2-3; 11 bases fit TRBD2. CDR1 and CDR2 from the germline V gene are SGHTA and FQGNSA. The CDR3 runs 15 residues. Trimming cost V 3 bases and J 7 bases; bases outside gene matches: 6. In DNA, the CDR3 is TGTGCCAGCAGCTTCCAGTCTAGCGGGGGGAATACGCAGTATTTT. It is translated as CASSFQSSGGNTQYF.

This chain uses TRBV4-1 with TRBJ1-6; the D gene is possibly TRBD1 (5 bases). Per the germline V gene, CDR1 is MGHRA and CDR2 is YSYEKL. V was pared by 0 bases and J by 2 bases, with 5 bases between. The CDR3 has 15 residues. The CDR3 sequence: CASSQEGAYNSPLHF. The CDR3 DNA reads TGCGCCAGCAGCCAAGAAGGGGCCTATAATTCACCCCTCCACTTT.

Of note for this clone: It is unclear where the CDR3 begins or ends on the DNA, so no DNA is shown, and the CDR3 is as TCRdb lists it. This chain links TRBV28 with TRBJ1-6. The CDR3 is 16 residues long, counting both termini. Germline lookup yields CDR1 MDHEN and CDR2 SYDVKM. CDR3 amino acids: CASILEVGRINSPLHF.

The rearrangement uses TRBV5-8 and TRBJ2-5; 8 nucleotides align to TRBD1. The CDR3 runs to 15 residues. The ends lost 0 bases at V and 5 bases at J; junction bases unmatched: 6. Germline CDR1 reads SGHTS; CDR2 reads YDEGEE. The CDR3 DNA is TGTGCCAGCAGCTTGGGCCGACAGGGGTGGGAGACCCAGTACTTC. It specifies CASSLGRQGWETQYF.

This rearrangement joins TRBV19 to TRBJ1-1; TRBD1 matches 8 bases. J lost 5 bases, V lost 2 bases, and 4 bases had no gene match. Germline V gene sequence: CDR1 LNHDA, CDR2 SQIVND (reference sequence). The CDR3 is 14 residues long. The CDR3 coding sequence is TGTGCCAGTAGTATAACAGGGGGTTGGACTGAAGCTTTCTTT. Amino acid sequence: CASSITGGWTEAFF.

The genes are TRBV3-1 (or the pseudogene TRBV3-2) and TRBJ2-7, with 7 bases aligning to TRBD1. The CDR3 loop spans 16 amino acids. Unmatched junction bases numbered 16, after V lost 7 bases and J lost 4 bases. Germline CDR1 and CDR2: LGHDT and YNNKEL (reference sequence). The CDR3 DNA sequence: TGTGCCAGCACCCTCAGCCCCACAGGGGAAACATACGAGCAGTACTTC. Encoded protein: CASTLSPTGETYEQYF.

The chain employs TRBV7-9 and TRBJ2-4; 9 bases match TRBD1. Germline CDR1 reads SEHNR; CDR2 reads FQNEAQ (reference sequence). With 5 bases clipped from V and 6 bases from J, the junction kept 17 bases outside the gene matches. CDR3 length: 18 residues. The CDR3 coding sequence is TGTGCCAGCAGCCCCCGGGCGACAGGGGGTCTGCGGGCAAACATTCAGTACTTC. Its protein product is CASSPRATGGLRANIQYF. Drawing the rest from reference TRBV7-9 and TRBJ2-4, the complete variable domain is DTGVSQNPRHKITKRGQNVTFRCDPISEHNRLYWYRQTLGQGPEFLTYFQNEAQLEKSRLLSDRFSAERPKGSFSTLEIQRTEQGDSAMYLCASSPRATGGLRANIQYFGAGTRLSVL.

CDR3 DNA: TGTGCCATCCCCCTCCTCGGACAGGGGAGGGGTGAGCAGTTCTTC. Protein product: CAIPLLGQGRGEQFF. J is TRBJ2-1 and V is TRBV28; 9 nucleotides align to TRBD1. Trimming cost V 10 bases and J 9 bases; bases outside gene matches: 16. The CDR3 consists of 15 residues. The germline CDR1 and CDR2 sequences are MDHEN and SYDVKM.